This entry lists 30 T cell receptor beta chains sequenced from one sample in a study of T-cell memory formation after mild COVID-19. TCRdb analysed the 5' RACE reads with MiXCR anew, one entry per CDR3 protein. This sample has more than 9,500 distinct CDR3 sequences, with more than 12% found just once. The source material was PBMCs or a T cell subset sorted from them (not recorded which). Every receptor here comes from a young man who had mild COVID-19 (a few samples of this study predate the infection). Cell type and time point are not known.

This clonotype was observed at least ten times. The chain couples TRBV11-1 to TRBJ2-2; TRBD2 matches 11 bases. The V segment lost 5 bases and the J segment 4 bases; nucleotides outside the gene matches: 6. This CDR3 has 16 residues. Germline V gene data show CDR1 as SGHAT and CDR2 as FQDESV (reference sequence). Here the CDR3 reads CASSILAGVFTGELFF. CDR3 nucleotide sequence: TGTGCCAGCAGCATACTAGCGGGGGTTTTCACCGGGGAGCTGTTTTTT.

The gene calls are TRBV5-1 and TRBJ2-3; D uncertain. Trimming took off 0 bases at V and 4 bases at J, with 15 bases between the two ends. This CDR3 region has 16 residues. CDR1 and CDR2 from the germline V gene are SGHRS and YFSETQ. CDR3 protein: CASSLVGLGSADTQYF. The CDR3 nucleotides are TGCGCCAGCAGCTTGGTTGGATTGGGGTCCGCAGATACGCAGTATTTT.

The chain recombines TRBV28 with TRBJ2-3; D gene uncertain. CDR1 and CDR2 from the germline V gene are MDHEN and SYDVKM. V lost 11 bases, J lost 8 bases, and 14 bases lay in between. The CDR3 has 11 amino acids. CDR3 in DNA: TGTGCCGCGTCTGCCCTGACTACGCAGTATTTT. The encoded protein is CAASALTTQYF.

V and J are TRBV11-2 and TRBJ2-3; either TRBD1 or TRBD2 may fit D (5 bases each). In germline, CDR1 is SGHAT, CDR2 FQNNGV. This CDR3 has 12 residues. Trimming pared 5 bases from V and 7 bases from J, leaving 10 bases between. The CDR3 nucleotides are TGTGCCAGCAGCCCCTGGGGACATACGCAGTATTTT. Its protein product is CASSPWGHTQYF.

This clonotype was counted ten times or more. The gene calls are TRBV9 and TRBJ2-2; 10 bases match TRBD2. CDR1 is SGDLS, CDR2 YYNGEE, per germline. V was clipped by 4 bases and J by 6 bases; unmatched bases: 3. The CDR3 has 14 amino acids. The CDR3 DNA follows: TGTGCCAGCAGCCTCAGCGGGGGGGCCGGGGAGCTGTTTTTT. Translated, it gives CASSLSGGAGELFF.

This clonotype is classed as medium-sized. The chain combines TRBV6-4 with TRBJ2-2, with 8 bases fitting TRBD1. The trim removed 6 bases at V and 6 bases at J, leaving 12 bases unmatched. The CDR3 sequence is 16 residues long. Germline V gene sequence: CDR1 MRHNA, CDR2 SNTAGT. CDR3 sequence reads: CASSETPGQGSGELFF. CDR3 sequence (DNA): TGTGCCAGCAGCGAAACCCCCGGACAGGGATCCGGGGAGCTGTTTTTT.

In its sample, this clonotype was seen many times. The chain joins TRBV10-3 to TRBJ1-1; perhaps TRBD1 as D (5 bases). CDR1 is ENHRY, CDR2 SYGVKD, per germline. The CDR3 spans 18 residues. Trimming left V 1 base short and J 0 bases short, with 18 bases between. The CDR3 nucleotides are TGTGCCATCAGTGAGTTACCTCAGGGCTCCCTAATGAACACTGAAGCTTTCTTT. This encodes CAISELPQGSLMNTEAFF.

This clonotype was picked up a small number of times. This chain links TRBV6-2 or TRBV6-3 with TRBJ2-7; the D gene is possibly TRBD2 (6 bases). The CDR3 consists of 19 residues. Trimming took off 0 bases at V and 7 bases at J, with 28 bases between the two ends. The germline gives CDR1 MNHEY, CDR2 SVGEGT. CDR3 protein: CASSYSREPGEDPRGEQYV. Written as DNA, the CDR3 is TGTGCCAGCAGTTACTCGAGGGAGCCCGGGGAGGACCCTCGGGGAGAGCAGTACGTC.

Many counts were recorded for this clonotype. This rearrangement joins TRBV20-1 to TRBJ2-3; D remains ambiguous. V was shortened by 4 bases and J by 0 bases, with 11 bases between the two germline ends. Per the germline V gene, CDR1 is DFQATT and CDR2 is SNEGSKA (reference sequence). This CDR3 spans 14 amino acids. CDR3 amino acids: CSATPQVSTDTQYF. As DNA, the CDR3 is TGCAGTGCTACCCCGCAGGTTAGCACAGATACGCAGTATTTT.

This clonotype was observed at least ten times. The chain combines TRBV7-3 with TRBJ1-2; TRBD1 agrees at 7 bases. This CDR3 contains 13 residues. The V and J ends lost 5 bases and 4 bases, in that order; junction bases with no gene match: 4. Per germline, CDR1 SGHTA and CDR2 FQGTGA. The CDR3 spells CASSVTGVYGYTF. The CDR3, as DNA: TGTGCCAGCAGCGTCACAGGGGTCTATGGCTACACCTTC.

This clonotype has a handful of counts. In nucleotides, the CDR3 is TGTGCCAGCAGCTTAGGGCAATCGGGCACAGATACGCAGTATTTT. It encodes CASSLGQSGTDTQYF. The chain joins TRBV11-3 to TRBJ2-3; no reliable D call. The CDR3 totals 15 residues. V gave up 1 base and J gave up 1 base, with 9 bases separating them. The germline CDR1 and CDR2 sequences are SGHNT and YENEEA.

This clonotype was counted between two and nine times. This chain uses TRBV9 with TRBJ1-2; D is perhaps TRBD1 (6 bases). V lost 3 bases and J 8 bases, leaving 11 bases between the germline ends. CDR3 length: 12 residues. CDR1 is SGDLS and CDR2 is YYNGEE in the germline V gene. The CDR3 coding sequence is TGTGCCAGCAGCGCCCAGGGGAGCGGCTACACCTTC. Translated: CASSAQGSGYTF.

This clonotype was counted between two and nine times. This sequence joins TRBV6-6 and TRBJ2-7; D gene uncertain. Per germline, CDR1 MNHNY and CDR2 SVGAGI (reference sequence). Trimming removed 7 bases at V and 7 bases at J, with 14 bases between. The CDR3 has 12 residues. The DNA of the CDR3 is TGTGCCAGCAAAGCACCCGTAGAGGAGCAGTACTTC. It yields the protein CASKAPVEEQYF.

Many counts were recorded for this clonotype. CDR3 sequence reads: CSVEQGLETEAFF. The CDR3 nucleotides are TGCAGCGTTGAACAGGGGCTGGAAACTGAAGCTTTCTTT. The chain couples TRBV29-1 to TRBJ1-1, with TRBD1 as a possible D gene (6 bases). V was trimmed by 2 bases and J by 5 bases, leaving 12 bases between them. The CDR3 contains 13 residues. Germline V gives CDR1 SQVTM, CDR2 ANQGSEA.

This clonotype was seen at least ten times. The rearrangement uses TRBV5-1 and TRBJ2-1; a possible D gene is TRBD1 (6 bases). CDR1 is SGHRS, CDR2 YFSETQ, per germline. The CDR3 is 16 amino acids. Trimming removed 4 bases at V and 5 bases at J, with 19 bases between. CDR3 region: CASSPFGGDTHNEQFF. The CDR3 DNA reads TGCGCCAGCAGCCCGTTTGGTGGGGACACTCACAATGAGCAGTTCTTC.

This clonotype has just a few counts. The chain couples TRBV27 to TRBJ2-5; 7 bases align to TRBD1. CDR3 size: 13 residues. Germline V gene lookup returns CDR1 MNHEY and CDR2 SMNVEV (reference sequence). J was trimmed by 4 bases and V by 5 bases; bases with no gene match: 4. The CDR3 here is CASSLDRRETQYF. CDR3 bases: TGTGCCAGCAGTCTGGACAGGAGAGAGACCCAGTACTTC.

This clonotype has at least ten counts. The rearrangement links TRBV4-1 to TRBJ2-6, with TRBD1 matching over 7 bases. The V gene end was trimmed by 4 bases and the J gene end by 0 bases; junction bases not matched to a gene: 6. CDR3 length: 17 amino acids. The germline CDR1 and CDR2 sequences are MGHRA and YSYEKL. The CDR3 region is CASSLDRALSGANVLTF. CDR3 nucleotides: TGCGCCAGCAGCCTTGACAGGGCCCTCTCTGGGGCCAACGTCCTGACTTTC.

This clonotype was found many times. This chain uses TRBV5-1 with TRBJ2-1; D is ambiguous. V gave up 0 bases and J gave up 9 bases, with 10 bases separating them. Germline CDR1 reads SGHRS; CDR2 reads YFSETQ. CDR3 length: 13 residues. In DNA form, the CDR3 reads TGCGCCAGCAGCTTGGCCGAGGAAGGTGAGCAGTTCTTC. This codes for CASSLAEEGEQFF.

The chain is built from TRBV6-6 and TRBJ1-1; no reliable D call. Germline CDR1 and CDR2: MNHNY and SVGAGI (reference sequence). The CDR3 covers 13 residues. V shed 6 bases and J shed 0 bases, with 8 bases lying between them. CDR3 region: CASRPGMNTEAFF. CDR3 nucleotide sequence: TGTGCCAGCAGACCGGGGATGAACACTGAAGCTTTCTTT.

This clonotype was counted ten times or more. The chain links TRBV5-1 to TRBJ1-1, with D perhaps matching TRBD1 (5 bases). There are 15 residues in the CDR3. V lost 5 bases, J lost 1 base, and 15 bases lay in between. Germline CDR1 is SGHRS and CDR2 is YFSETQ. The CDR3 protein is CASSESGDPNTEAFF. CDR3 bases: TGCGCCAGCAGTGAATCGGGGGACCCGAACACTGAAGCTTTCTTT.

The chain recombines TRBV20-1 with TRBJ1-1, with D possibly matching TRBD1 (6 bases). Germline CDR1 DFQATT, CDR2 SNEGSKA (reference sequence). This CDR3 contains 14 residues. CDR3 amino acids: CRTKQGGGDTEAFF. The CDR3 DNA reads as TGCAGAACTAAACAGGGCGGGGGGGACACTGAAGCTTTCTTT.

This clonotype was counted many times. The chain employs TRBV27 and TRBJ2-1; 9 bases match TRBD2. The CDR3 is made up of 15 amino acids. With 2 bases clipped from V and 4 bases from J, the junction kept 3 bases outside the gene matches. Germline V gives CDR1 MNHEY, CDR2 SMNVEV (reference sequence). The DNA of the CDR3 is TGTGCCAGCAGTTTAATAGCGGGGGTATACAATGAGCAGTTCTTC. This codes for CASSLIAGVYNEQFF.

In its sample, this clonotype was seen many times. V usage is TRBV7-2 and J usage is TRBJ1-6, with D possibly TRBD1 on 6 matching bases. Germline V lookup: CDR1 SGHTA, CDR2 FQGNSA. The germline V and J ends were trimmed by 3 bases and 8 bases, with 11 bases remaining between them. This CDR3 has 14 amino acids. The DNA of the CDR3 is TGTGCCAGCAGCTTCACAGGGTCGGATTCACCCCTCCACTTT. Translating gives CASSFTGSDSPLHF.

The chain joins TRBV18 to TRBJ2-5; tentatively, D is TRBD2 (6 bases). V shed 3 bases and J shed 0 bases, with 8 bases lying between them. Germline loops: CDR1 KGHSH, CDR2 LQKENI. The CDR3 consists of 14 residues. The CDR3 spells CASSPRDYQETQYF. CDR3 DNA: TGTGCCAGCTCACCTCGGGACTACCAAGAGACCCAGTACTTC.

This clonotype was recorded at least ten times. The J gene is TRBJ2-3, the V gene TRBV27; D is uncertain. The V and J ends lost 6 bases and 0 bases respectively, with 10 bases between them. CDR1 is MNHEY and CDR2 is SMNVEV in the germline V gene (reference sequence). This CDR3 contains 14 residues. DNA for the CDR3: TGTGCCAGCAGGCCGTCAGGCAGCACAGATACGCAGTATTTT. Translated, it gives CASRPSGSTDTQYF.

This clonotype was detected many times. The V and J genes are TRBV28 and TRBJ1-6; D is undetermined. Trimming stripped 5 bases from V and 10 bases from J, with 18 bases between. The CDR3 runs to 15 residues. Germline CDR1 is MDHEN and CDR2 is SYDVKM. The chain's CDR3 is CASSTPSDLRSPLHF. The CDR3, as DNA: TGTGCCAGCAGTACTCCATCGGACCTTAGGTCACCCCTCCACTTT.

This clonotype was seen many times. The chain has TRBV9 and TRBJ1-1, with 8 bases aligning to TRBD1. CDR3 size: 15 residues. V shed 4 bases, J shed 2 bases, and the junction held 7 bases outside the gene matches. Per germline, CDR1 SGDLS and CDR2 YYNGEE. The DNA for the CDR3 is TGTGCCAGCAGCCCCCGGGACAGGCTTAACACTGAAGCTTTCTTT. This translates into CASSPRDRLNTEAFF.

This clonotype was recorded a few times. V is TRBV28 and J is TRBJ1-1; possible D gene TRBD1, 6 bases. Between the trimmed V and J ends, which lost 6 bases and 5 bases, there was a span of 19 bases. Germline-derived CDR1 and CDR2 are MDHEN and SYDVKM. This CDR3 has 15 amino acids. CDR3 residues: CASSLTSGALTEAFF. The CDR3 DNA sequence: TGTGCCAGCAGCCTAACATCAGGGGCATTGACTGAAGCTTTCTTT.

This clonotype was counted at least ten times. V gene TRBV4-3 combines with J gene TRBJ1-2, with 9 bases fitting TRBD1. With V trimmed by 1 base and J by 8 bases, 2 bases remained unmatched. The V gene's germline CDR1 is LGHNA and CDR2 YSLEER. The CDR3 has 13 residues. CDR3 sequence (DNA): TGCGCCAGCAGCCAAGGGACAGGGGTGGGCTACACCTTC. Its translation is CASSQGTGVGYTF.

The chain joins TRBV2 to TRBJ2-7; D may be TRBD2 (5 bases). The CDR3 has 14 residues. The V gene's germline CDR1 is SNHLY and CDR2 FYNNEI. Deletions cut 5 bases from V and 4 bases from J, with 15 bases between. The CDR3 coding sequence is TGTGCCAGCAGTCTACTAGGACCCCTTTACGAGCAGTACTTC. As protein: CASSLLGPLYEQYF.